Following are 25 T cell receptor beta chains from one sample sequenced in a study of tumor-infiltrating lymphocytes in primary liver carcinoma. Without any cell sorting, roughly 17-31 mg of bulk tissue yielded co-extracted RNA and DNA. The template, about 550 ng total RNA, yielded TCR beta cDNA made with a constant-region primer. Construction of TCR beta libraries relied on three successive nested multiplex PCR rounds employing slightly modified ARM-PCR. In the first two PCR rounds, TRBV1-TRBV30 forward primers were paired with a C-beta reverse primer, and each round lasted around 10 cycles. TCRdb called the multiplex PCR reads again in MiXCR, with one record for every CDR3 protein. The repertoire includes 50,000 to 65,000 distinct CDR3 sequences, over 60% of them detected once, and roughly two fifths sits in the top ten. The sequenced sample was liver tumor tissue from sampling region 4. Subset noted: tumor region T4, right-lateral pole. These receptors originate from a man in his forties or fifties with primary liver carcinoma and hepatitis B virus infection.

As for this clonotype: Compared with germline, one end of the junction differs, possibly owing to a read error. The rearrangement uses TRBV10-3 and TRBJ1-5; D is undetermined. The CDR3 is 14 residues long. Germline V CDR1 and CDR2: ENHRY, SYGVKD. CDR3 region: CATSEYEGDQPHHF. The CDR3 DNA follows: TGTGCGACCAGTGAGTATGAGGGCGATCAGCCCCATCATTTT.

A word on this clonotype: One junction end does not reproduce the germline sequence, and a read error may be involved. The rearrangement joins TRBV7-9 to TRBJ2-7; 13 bases are shared with TRBD2. This CDR3 comprises 18 residues. The germline CDR1 and CDR2 sequences are SEHNR and FQNEAQ (reference sequence). The DNA for the CDR3 is TGTGCCAACAGCGACGGGACTAGCGGGAACCAGTGTCCCTACGAGCTGTACTTC. It yields the protein CANSDGTSGNQCPYELYF. The complete variable domain, with remaining parts taken from reference TRBV7-9 and TRBJ2-7, reads DTGVSQNPRHKITKRGQNVTFRCDPISEHNRLYWYRQTLGQGPEFLTYFQNEAQLEKSRLLSDRFSAERPKGSFSTLEIQRTEQGDSAMYLCANSDGTSGNQCPYELYFGPGTRLTVT.

V and J are TRBV6-2 or TRBV6-3 and TRBJ2-1; TRBD2 matches at 7 bases. There are 16 residues in the CDR3. Germline values: CDR1 MNHEY, CDR2 SVGEGT. The DNA of the CDR3 is TGTGTCAGTAGTCTACACCATGCGACTAGCCTAGGTGAGCAGTTCTTC. Encoded protein: CVSSLHHATSLGEQFF.

With respect to this clonotype: Compared with germline, one end of the junction differs, possibly owing to a read error. The chain combines TRBV12-3 or TRBV12-4 with TRBJ2-7; D is undetermined. The CDR3 is made up of 14 amino acids. CDR3 DNA: TGTGCCAGCAGTGGCGTGTCTTCCTCCTACAAGCAGTACTTC. Protein product: CASSGVSSSYKQYF.

As to this clonotype: A single base separates this from a much larger clone, so it may be a read error. This chain joins TRBV28 and TRBJ2-2, with a possible D match to TRBD2 (7 bases). The germline gives CDR1 MDHEN, CDR2 SYDVKM. Trimming pared 8 bases from V and 6 bases from J, leaving 16 bases between. The CDR3 extends over 14 amino acids. The CDR3 DNA is TGTGCCAGCCTTGGGGGGGCTCGGTCCGGGGAGCTGTTTTTT. It encodes CASLGGARSGELFF.

With respect to this clonotype: Its ends do not fully match the called genes, so a read error is possible. The chain couples TRBV10-1 to TRBJ2-7; unclear D gene. The germline V gene encodes CDR1 WNHNN and CDR2 SYGVQD (reference sequence). CDR3 length equals 14 residues. The CDR3 DNA is TGCGTCAGCAGTGAACCGGCAAGACCATACGAGCATTGCTTC. This translates into CVSSEPARPYEHCF.

The rearrangement joins TRBV4-1 to TRBJ2-7, with 9 bases that match TRBD1. The CDR3 totals 17 residues. Trimming removed 1 base from V and 3 bases from J; junction bases left unmatched: 10. Germline V gene data show CDR1 as MGHRA and CDR2 as YSYEKL. CDR3 bases: TGCGCCAGCAGCCAAGGCCTGTGGACAGGGGCCTTCTACGAGCAGTACTTC. This encodes CASSQGLWTGAFYEQYF.

The chain employs TRBV11-2 and TRBJ2-3; D is unresolved. From germline, CDR1 is SGHAT and CDR2 FQNNGV. This CDR3 region has 12 residues. V lost 5 bases to trimming and J lost 6 bases, with 9 bases between them. The chain's CDR3 is CASSARTDTQYF. For the CDR3, the DNA is TGTGCCAGCAGCGCTAGAACTGATACGCAGTATTTT.

This clonotype was seen just once. This sequence may be a read error, since a much larger clone differs from it by one base. This chain links TRBV28 with TRBJ1-1, with 7 positions matching TRBD1. The CDR3 is made up of 12 amino acids. Germline V lookup: CDR1 MDHEN, CDR2 SYDVKM. V trimming: 9 bases; J trimming: 7 bases; junction bases outside the gene matches: 8. CDR3 nucleotide sequence: TGTGCCAGGAGGATCACAGGGGATGAAGCTTTCTTT. The encoded protein is CARRITGDEAFF.

Concerning this clonotype itself: In this CDR3 the conserved last residue, phenylalanine or tryptophan, is missing, so a read error is likely. No DNA is shown, since the ends of the CDR3 on it are uncertain; the CDR3 is the one TCRdb lists. The V call is TRBV12-3 or TRBV12-4, the J call TRBJ2-5; the table's D call TRBD1 went unverified against the DNA. The CDR3 numbers 13 amino acids, ends counted. The CDR3: CASSLTAGGTQCL.

This clonotype was seen once. The conserved final phenylalanine or tryptophan is absent from the CDR3, which likely points to a read error. The chain recombines TRBV11-2 with TRBJ1-2, with D hard to call. The CDR3 runs to 11 residues. Germline V gives CDR1 SGHAT, CDR2 FQNNGV. The DNA of the CDR3 is TGTGTCAGCAGTGAACAATATGGCTACACCTCC. Translating it yields CVSSEQYGYTS.

With respect to this clonotype: Since a much larger clone is just one base distant, this may be a read error. The V call is TRBV6-1, the J call TRBJ1-5; 9 bases align to TRBD1. The J segment lost 7 bases and the V segment lost 5 bases, leaving 9 bases of the junction unmatched. The germline CDR1 and CDR2 sequences are MNHNS and SASEGT. CDR3 length: 15 amino acids. CDR3 sequence reads: CASSNMDRGGQPQHF. The CDR3 DNA follows: TGTGCCAGCAGTAACATGGACAGGGGAGGCCAGCCCCAGCATTTT.

This clonotype has at least ten counts. The chain combines TRBV6-5 with TRBJ1-1, with D possibly being TRBD1 (6 bases). There are 14 residues in the CDR3. Germline V gives CDR1 MNHEY, CDR2 SVGAGI. Trimming cost V 2 bases and J 4 bases, with 11 bases left between them. The CDR3 DNA follows: TGTGCCAGCAGTTACGGGGGGGCGGGCACTGAAGCTTTCTTT. This encodes CASSYGGAGTEAFF.

A remark on this clonotype: Possible read error: a much larger clone is one base away. This sequence joins TRBV29-1 and TRBJ2-3, with D tentatively TRBD2 (6 bases). The CDR3 has 15 amino acids. Germline assignment: CDR1 SQVTM and CDR2 ANQGSEA. CDR3 DNA sequence: TGCAGCGTTGAGGGCGGGGCCGGCACCACAGATACGCTGTATTTT. Translating gives CSVEGGAGTTDTLYF.

The sample holds many counts of this clonotype. The chain carries TRBV21-1 and TRBJ2-1; TRBD1 is the table's D call, not checked against the DNA. TRBV21-1 is reported as a pseudogene. The CDR3 loop spans 12 amino acids. CDR3 DNA: TGTGCCAGCAGACCGACAGGGAATGAGCAGTTCTTC. It encodes CASRPTGNEQFF.

As concerns this clonotype: The junction does not match germline at one end; this may be a read error. The chain uses TRBV5-1 and TRBJ2-1, with 7 positions matching TRBD2. This CDR3 spans 16 amino acids. Looked up from germline, CDR1 is SGHRS and CDR2 is YFSETQ. Written as DNA, the CDR3 is TGCGCCAGCAGCTTGTATATAGTGGGAGGGTCCGGTGAGCAGTCCTTC. Encoded protein: CASSLYIVGGSGEQSF.

This chain joins TRBV29-1 and TRBJ2-5; TRBD1 or TRBD2 may be the D gene (5 bases each). The CDR3 has 13 amino acids. The V and J ends lost 6 bases and 9 bases respectively, with 20 bases between them. CDR1 and CDR2 from the germline V gene are SQVTM and ANQGSEA. The CDR3 reads CSVHTGTDESQYF. In nucleotides, the CDR3 is TGCAGCGTCCACACTGGGACGGATGAATCCCAGTACTTC.

Comments on this clonotype: The junction departs from the called germline gene at one end, perhaps through a read error. The chain recombines TRBV15 with TRBJ1-5; TRBD1 might be the D (6 bases). Germline V lookup: CDR1 LNHNV, CDR2 YYDKDF (reference sequence). The CDR3 has 16 amino acids. CDR3 amino acids: CGTSRAPGARDQPQHF. CDR3 sequence (DNA): TGTGGCACCAGCAGAGCTCCGGGGGCACGGGATCAGCCCCAGCATTTT.

In the case of this clonotype: Relative to the germline gene, one junction end is altered; a read error may explain this. CDR3 DNA: TGCGCCAGCAGCCCCCGAGTTGGAGGGGGCGAAGAGGCCCAGTACTTC. Amino acid sequence: CASSPRVGGGEEAQYF. The chain carries TRBV5-1 and TRBJ2-5; tentative D call: TRBD1 (7 bases). CDR1 and CDR2 (germline): SGHRS, YFSETQ. CDR3 size: 16 residues.

The rearrangement uses TRBV30 and TRBJ2-3; TRBD2 is a possible D gene (5 bases). The CDR3 is made up of 15 amino acids. The V and J ends lost 5 bases and 4 bases respectively, with 19 bases between them. Germline values: CDR1 GTSNPN, CDR2 SVGIG (reference sequence). This CDR3 is CAWFRARGPADTQYF. CDR3 DNA sequence: TGTGCCTGGTTTCGGGCGAGAGGGCCAGCAGATACGCAGTATTTT.

Points on this clonotype: This CDR3 is missing its conserved last phenylalanine or tryptophan, likely due to a read error. This chain uses TRBV11-2 with TRBJ2-7, with TRBD2 as a possible D gene (5 bases). Looked up from germline, CDR1 is SGHAT and CDR2 is FQNNGV. This CDR3 region has 15 residues. The chain's CDR3 is CARSLESGIPGEQYL. CDR3 DNA: TGTGCCAGGAGCTTAGAGTCCGGGATCCCTGGCGAGCAGTACTTA.

About this clonotype: This CDR3 fails to terminate in the conserved phenylalanine or tryptophan, so it likely reflects a read error. This chain connects TRBV7-9 to TRBJ1-5; no clear D. The CDR3 is 12 residues long. The germline gives CDR1 SEHNR, CDR2 FQNEAQ (reference sequence). With 6 bases removed from V and 8 bases from J, the gap between germline ends came to 11 bases. The CDR3 bases are TGTGCCAGCAGAGCACATTTTGAGCCCCAGCATATT. Translated, it gives CASRAHFEPQHI.

In the case of this clonotype: Just one base apart from a much larger clone, this may be a read error. The chain recombines TRBV4-3 with TRBJ2-1; D unresolved. This CDR3 is built from 12 residues. From germline, CDR1 is LGHNA and CDR2 YSLEER. CDR3 in amino acids: CASSGPYNKQFF. The CDR3 coding sequence is TGCGCCAGCAGTGGCCCCTACAATAAGCAGTTCTTC.

On this clonotype itself: A clone one base away is much larger, so this may be a read error. The chain combines TRBV28 with TRBJ2-5; a weak D match, TRBD1 (6 bases). The CDR3 has 20 residues. Germline V gives CDR1 MDHEN, CDR2 SYDVKM. Trimming pared 5 bases from V and 7 bases from J, leaving 35 bases between. The CDR3 DNA sequence: TGTGCCAGCAGTGGCCAACCTAAGACAGGTTCATGGGCCAACGAGGGGACCCAGTACTTC. This codes for CASSGQPKTGSWANEGTQYF.

This clonotype was recorded once. Compared with germline, one end of the junction differs, possibly owing to a read error. V and J are TRBV6-2 or TRBV6-3 and TRBJ2-2; maybe TRBD2 (5 bases). CDR1 is MNHEY and CDR2 is SVGEGT in the germline V gene. This CDR3 region has 15 residues. The CDR3 coding sequence is TGTACCAGCAGAGAAGTGGGAGTAGGGCCCGGGGAGCTGTTTTTT. Its protein product is CTSREVGVGPGELFF.